This passage covers 3 T cell receptor beta chains from one sample sequenced in a study of cytomegalovirus exposure and HLA in healthy donors. PCR amplification relied on 60 Vbeta primers (plus 13 Jbeta primers). TCRdb's copy holds only in-frame clones and misses some; the assay was immunoSEQ multiplex PCR. The sample includes over 150,000 clones, 80% of them seen just once. The specimen was PBMCs. These receptors originate from a human donor in good health.

The chain couples TRBV7-9 to TRBJ2-3, with D perhaps TRBD2 (6 bases). CDR1 is SEHNR and CDR2 is FQNEAQ in the germline V gene (reference sequence). This CDR3 has 16 residues. Trimming took 6 bases from V and 2 from J, leaving 18 bases between them. CDR3 bases: TGTGCCAGCAGGCCGGCGGTTGGACTAACCACAGATACGCAGTATTTT. This translates into CASRPAVGLTTDTQYF.

The V gene is TRBV6-5, the J gene TRBJ1-2; D possibly corresponds to TRBD1 (6 bases). The germline CDR1 and CDR2 sequences are MNHEY and SVGAGI. V was pared by 4 bases and J by 6 bases, with 6 bases between. The CDR3 runs to 11 residues. The CDR3 DNA reads TGTGCCAGCAGTTCAGGGGATGGCTACACCTTC. It encodes CASSSGDGYTF.

This chain connects TRBV7-8 to TRBJ2-6; tentative D call: TRBD1 (6 bases). V gave up 3 bases and J gave up 0 bases, with 15 bases separating them. Germline assignment: CDR1 SGHVS and CDR2 FQNEAQ. CDR3 length equals 18 residues. The chain's CDR3 is CASSFTGRTVSGANVLTF. DNA of the CDR3: TGTGCCAGCAGCTTCACGGGACGGACAGTCTCTGGGGCCAACGTCCTGACTTTC.